This T cell receptor (beta chain) was retrieved from a study of tumor-infiltrating lymphocytes in primary liver carcinoma. At the level of the study: Subjects consisted of male and female patients aged 30 to 69 years.

With regard to this clonotype: This may be a read error: a much more frequent sequence differs by one nucleotide.

With 7 bases removed from V and 0 bases from J, the gap between germline ends came to 18 bases. The CDR3 sequence is 16 residues long. From germline, CDR1 is SGHRS and CDR2 YFSETQ. Starting material of around 490 ng total RNA yielded TCR beta cDNA via a constant-region primer. Three rounds of nested multiplex PCR with slightly modified ARM-PCR produced TCR beta libraries. Investigators reported that the first two PCR rounds, at approximately 11 cycles each, used TRBV1-TRBV30 forward primers with a C-beta reverse primer. TCRdb fed the multiplex PCR reads into MiXCR, producing one record per CDR3 protein. In the table there are about 200,000 distinct CDR3 sequences, less than 65% of which are singletons. Germline DNA was also extracted, while the blood RNA originated from unsorted whole blood.

The TCR sequence derives from an older woman with primary liver carcinoma and hepatitis B virus infection. The genes are TRBV5-1 and TRBJ2-3; tentative D call: TRBD2 (6 bases). Sequenced sample: peripheral blood. DNA for the CDR3: TGCGCCAGCCGAAGGGGTGACGGGAGTAGCACAGATACGCAGTATTTT. Translation: CASRRGDGSSTDTQYF.